This TCR beta chain was captured by sequencing in a study of cytomegalovirus exposure and HLA in healthy donors. Study information: There were approximately 400 genotyped donors. Of these, roughly 80% fell in the genetic ancestry cluster associated with self-reported Caucasian donors. Points from the study as a whole: CMV serostatus was the sole immune exposure data available.

For this clone: Its matching antigen is unknown.

PCR used 60 Vbeta primers and 13 Jbeta primers. Assay used: immunoSEQ multiplex PCR; TCRdb lists only in-frame clones, some missing. The table records 170,000 or so clones, approximately 84% of them present only once. V was clipped by 2 bases and J by 8 bases, with 9 bases between them. Germline loops: CDR1 LNHNV, CDR2 YYDKDF (reference sequence). The CDR3 contains 12 residues. What was sequenced was PBMCs. The source of this sequence is a man between 18 and 35 years old in good health and CMV-seronegative. V usage is TRBV15 and J usage is TRBJ1-1; D possibly corresponds to TRBD1 (5 bases). The CDR3 is CATSRLGAEAFF. The CDR3 bases are TGTGCCACCAGCAGATTAGGGGCGGAAGCTTTCTTT.